This T cell receptor (beta chain) was sequenced for a study of post-analysis software for immune sequencing data (dated by TCRdb to the mid-2010s). Study-wide context: Recorded disease courses included relapsing-remitting, secondary progressive and progressive-relapsing multiple sclerosis, with some patients lacking subtype annotation. The patient repertoires were set against about 12 previously published healthy control repertoires from donors whose ages ranged from roughly 6 to 27 years. A subset of samples was prepared in parallel using single-end sample barcoding, then pooled and co-amplified after Illumina adapter ligation.

Results and caveats for the whole study, not just this receptor: The multiple sclerosis patient group was slightly younger than the control group. Direct clustering with F measure revealed strong co-clustering of samples prepared in the same batch, which led to a batch-effect correction. Patients showed significantly higher frequencies than controls for a handful of TRBV segments, among them TRBV5-6, TRBV5-1 and TRBV20-1. Normalized Chao1 diversity was significantly lower in multiple sclerosis patients than controls, suggesting substantial peripheral T-cell clonal expansion.

Sequences MDHEN (CDR1) and SYDVKM (CDR2) are obtained from the germline V gene. Counted from cysteine to phenylalanine, this CDR3 has 12 amino acids. CDR3 DNA is the only sequence kept; it has 36 bases, read in frame from the first base. The V end loses 11 bases and the J end loses 0 bases, and a stretch of 11 bases separates them. To demonstrate the VDJtools post-analysis software, the study profiled TCR beta repertoires from the peripheral blood of about 13 young patients with multiple sclerosis. The patients with multiple sclerosis were children and adolescents between roughly 6 and 17 years of age. The library was obtained by PCR. TCRdb names Illumina HiSeq 2500 as the instrument used. Unique molecular identifiers were incorporated into TCR beta cDNA libraries to reduce PCR and sequencing biases. Per 1 to 10 million input T cells, roughly 0.5 million cDNA molecules were obtained, such that each molecule approximated one T cell. The patient libraries were prepared and sequenced using the same protocol as the earlier healthy control dataset. Within a given batch, samples were prepared together, multiplexed and sequenced on the same HiSeq lane. As for the original processing: MIGEC handled the raw barcoded reads, throwing out single-read molecular identifier groups before consensus assembly and CDR3 extraction. Clonotype tables were post-analysed with VDJtools, normalizing diversity by down-sampling all datasets to the smallest sample size. In repertoire overlap clustering, CDR3 amino acid sequences, but not nucleotide sequences, were matched to correct batch-related cross-sample contamination. Clones were called with MiXCR by TCRdb after fastp trimmed the public reads at Q25, and only in-frame beta chains were retained. Every CDR3 protein is listed once, alongside the most common genes and DNA of its rows. The V and J calls and clone size are TCRdb's, not the authors'. Counted in this sample were 650,000 to 850,000 distinct CDR3 sequences; about 50% of them appeared once. Jointly, the top ten make up approximately 4.4% of the sample.

In the case of this clonotype: The target of this receptor is not known. No much larger clone exists at a distance of one base, and base qualities are not known.

The rearrangement joined TRBV28 to TRBJ2-7; the D gene lacks a confident call. Material for sequencing was blood. The TCR comes from a girl aged 10-17 years with multiple sclerosis. The CDR3 reads as follows: CASAVFSYEQYF. The DNA reads TGTGCCTCCGCGGTATTCTCCTACGAGCAGTACTTC.